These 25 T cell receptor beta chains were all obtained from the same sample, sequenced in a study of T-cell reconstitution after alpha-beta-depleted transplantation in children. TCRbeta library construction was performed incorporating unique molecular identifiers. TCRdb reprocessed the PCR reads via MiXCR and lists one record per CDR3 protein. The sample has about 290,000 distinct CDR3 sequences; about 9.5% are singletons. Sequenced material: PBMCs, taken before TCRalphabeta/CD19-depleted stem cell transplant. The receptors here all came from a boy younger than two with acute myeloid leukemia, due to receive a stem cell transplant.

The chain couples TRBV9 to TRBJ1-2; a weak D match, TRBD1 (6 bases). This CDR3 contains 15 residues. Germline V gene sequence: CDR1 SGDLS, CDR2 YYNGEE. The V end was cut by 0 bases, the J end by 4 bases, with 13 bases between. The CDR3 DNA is TGTGCCAGCAGCGTAGGACAGGATAGGGTCTATGGCTACACCTTC. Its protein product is CASSVGQDRVYGYTF.

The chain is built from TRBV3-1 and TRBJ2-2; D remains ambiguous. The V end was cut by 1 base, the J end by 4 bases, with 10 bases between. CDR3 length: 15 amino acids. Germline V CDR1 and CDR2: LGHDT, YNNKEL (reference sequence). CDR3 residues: CASSQAGSGTGELFF. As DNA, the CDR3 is TGTGCCAGCAGCCAAGCAGGTAGTGGCACCGGGGAGCTGTTTTTT.

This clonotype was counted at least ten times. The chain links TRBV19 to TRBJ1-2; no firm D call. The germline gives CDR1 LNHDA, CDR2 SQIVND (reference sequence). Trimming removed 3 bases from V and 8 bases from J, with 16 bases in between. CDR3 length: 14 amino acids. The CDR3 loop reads CASSIPNRPMGYTF. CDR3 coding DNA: TGTGCCAGTAGTATCCCGAACCGCCCAATGGGCTACACCTTC.

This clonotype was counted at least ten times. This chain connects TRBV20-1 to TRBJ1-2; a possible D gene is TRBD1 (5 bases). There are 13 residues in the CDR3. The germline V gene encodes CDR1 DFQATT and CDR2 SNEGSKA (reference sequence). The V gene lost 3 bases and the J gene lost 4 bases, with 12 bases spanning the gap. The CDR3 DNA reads TGCAGTGCTAGTAGACAGTCTAGCTATGGCTACACCTTC. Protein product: CSASRQSSYGYTF.

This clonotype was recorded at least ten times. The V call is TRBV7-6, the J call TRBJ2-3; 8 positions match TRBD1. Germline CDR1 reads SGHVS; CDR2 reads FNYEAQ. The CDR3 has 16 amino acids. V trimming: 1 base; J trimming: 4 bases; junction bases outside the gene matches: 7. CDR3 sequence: CASSLVRTGSADTQYF. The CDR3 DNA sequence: TGTGCCAGCAGCTTAGTTAGGACAGGGAGCGCAGATACGCAGTATTTT.

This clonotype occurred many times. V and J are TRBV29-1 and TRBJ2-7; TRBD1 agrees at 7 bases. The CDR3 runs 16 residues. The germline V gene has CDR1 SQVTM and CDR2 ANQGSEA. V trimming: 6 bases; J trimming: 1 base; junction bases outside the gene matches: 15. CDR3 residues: CSVTRGRGSLSYEQYF. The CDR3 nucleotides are TGCAGCGTCACGAGGGGGCGCGGTAGTCTATCCTACGAGCAGTACTTC.

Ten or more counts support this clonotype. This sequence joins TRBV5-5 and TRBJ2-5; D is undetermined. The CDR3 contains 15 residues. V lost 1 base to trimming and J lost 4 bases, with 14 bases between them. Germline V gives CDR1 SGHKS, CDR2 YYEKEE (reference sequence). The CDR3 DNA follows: TGTGCCAGCAGCTTGTATCCGGACGGTGTAGAGACCCAGTACTTC. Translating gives CASSLYPDGVETQYF.

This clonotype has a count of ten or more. The CDR3 coding sequence is TGTGCCAGCAGCCACTCCGGGGAGACCCAGTACTTC. As protein: CASSHSGETQYF. The chain recombines TRBV3-1 with TRBJ2-5; D is unresolved. Trimming took 3 bases from V and 5 from J, leaving 7 bases between them. Per germline, CDR1 LGHDT and CDR2 YNNKEL (reference sequence). The length of the CDR3 is 12 residues.

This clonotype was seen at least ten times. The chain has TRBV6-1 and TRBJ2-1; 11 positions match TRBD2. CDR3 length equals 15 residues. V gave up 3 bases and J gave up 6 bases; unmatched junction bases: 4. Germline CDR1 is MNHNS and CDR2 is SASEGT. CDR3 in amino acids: CASSDLAGGPNEQFF. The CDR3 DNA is TGTGCCAGCAGTGATCTAGCGGGAGGCCCCAATGAGCAGTTCTTC.

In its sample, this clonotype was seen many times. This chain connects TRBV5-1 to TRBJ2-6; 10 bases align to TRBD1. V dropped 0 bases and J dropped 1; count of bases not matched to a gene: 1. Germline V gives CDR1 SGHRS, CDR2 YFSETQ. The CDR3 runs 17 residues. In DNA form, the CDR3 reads TGCGCCAGCAGCTTGGCGGGACAGGGGTCTGGGGCCAACGTCCTGACTTTC. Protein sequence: CASSLAGQGSGANVLTF.

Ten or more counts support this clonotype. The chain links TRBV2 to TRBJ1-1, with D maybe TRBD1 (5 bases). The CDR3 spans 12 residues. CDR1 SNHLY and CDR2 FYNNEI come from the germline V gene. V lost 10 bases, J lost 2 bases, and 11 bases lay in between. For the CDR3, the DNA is TGTGCCACCGCGAGGGGAAACACTGAAGCTTTCTTT. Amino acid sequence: CATARGNTEAFF.

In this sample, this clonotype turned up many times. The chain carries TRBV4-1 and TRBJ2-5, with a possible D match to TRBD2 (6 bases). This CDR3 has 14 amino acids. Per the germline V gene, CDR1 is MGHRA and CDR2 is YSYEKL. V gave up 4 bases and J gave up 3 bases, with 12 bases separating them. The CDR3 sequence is CASSPPASEETQYF. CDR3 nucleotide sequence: TGCGCCAGCAGCCCCCCGGCTAGCGAAGAGACCCAGTACTTC.

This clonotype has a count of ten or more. The DNA of the CDR3 is TGTGCCAGCAGTTTACAACTAGCGGGGGGATACAATGAGCAGTTCTTC. Encoded protein: CASSLQLAGGYNEQFF. V gene TRBV28 combines with J gene TRBJ2-1, with TRBD2 identical over 12 bases. V shed 2 bases and J 4 bases; nucleotides not matched to a gene: 3. The length of the CDR3 is 16 residues. Germline loops: CDR1 MDHEN, CDR2 SYDVKM.

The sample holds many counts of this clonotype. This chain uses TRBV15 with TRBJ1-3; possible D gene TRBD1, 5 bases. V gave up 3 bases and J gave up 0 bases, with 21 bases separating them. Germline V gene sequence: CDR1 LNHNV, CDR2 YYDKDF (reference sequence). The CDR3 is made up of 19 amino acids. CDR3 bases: TGTGCCACCAGCAGGAAGCGACTTGGGGCCGGGAGCTCTGGAAACACCATATATTTT. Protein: CATSRKRLGAGSSGNTIYF.

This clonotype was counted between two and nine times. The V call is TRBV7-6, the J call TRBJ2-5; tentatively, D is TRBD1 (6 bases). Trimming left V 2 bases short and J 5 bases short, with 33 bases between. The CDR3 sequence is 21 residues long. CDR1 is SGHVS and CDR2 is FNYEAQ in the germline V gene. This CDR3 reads CASSLWANPWANRESGETQYF. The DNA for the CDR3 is TGTGCCAGCAGCTTATGGGCTAATCCATGGGCAAACAGGGAGTCAGGGGAGACCCAGTACTTC.

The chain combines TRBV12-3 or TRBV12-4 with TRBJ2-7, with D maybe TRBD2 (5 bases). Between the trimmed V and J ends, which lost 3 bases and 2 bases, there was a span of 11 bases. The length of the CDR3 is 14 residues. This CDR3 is CASSFGAAAYEQYF. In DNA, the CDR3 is TGTGCCAGCAGTTTTGGAGCGGCCGCCTACGAGCAGTACTTC.

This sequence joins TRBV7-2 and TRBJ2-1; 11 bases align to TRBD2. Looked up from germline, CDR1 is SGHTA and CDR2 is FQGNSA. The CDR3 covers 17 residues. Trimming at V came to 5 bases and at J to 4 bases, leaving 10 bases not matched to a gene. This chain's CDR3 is CASSLRPLAGGYNEQFF. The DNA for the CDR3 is TGTGCCAGCAGCCTGCGACCTCTAGCGGGGGGATACAATGAGCAGTTCTTC.

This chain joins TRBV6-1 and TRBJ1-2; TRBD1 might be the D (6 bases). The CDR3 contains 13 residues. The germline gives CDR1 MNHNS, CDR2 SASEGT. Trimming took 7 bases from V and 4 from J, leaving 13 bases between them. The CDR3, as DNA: TGTGCCAGCACTAAGGGGGAGGGCTATGGCTACACCTTC. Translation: CASTKGEGYGYTF.

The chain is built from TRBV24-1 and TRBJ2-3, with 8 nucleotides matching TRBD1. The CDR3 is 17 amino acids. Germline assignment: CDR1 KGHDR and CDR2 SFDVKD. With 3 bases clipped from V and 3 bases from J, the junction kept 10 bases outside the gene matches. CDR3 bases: TGTGCCACCAGTGATCCCGAAGGACAGGGAGGTACAGATACGCAGTATTTT. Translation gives CATSDPEGQGGTDTQYF.

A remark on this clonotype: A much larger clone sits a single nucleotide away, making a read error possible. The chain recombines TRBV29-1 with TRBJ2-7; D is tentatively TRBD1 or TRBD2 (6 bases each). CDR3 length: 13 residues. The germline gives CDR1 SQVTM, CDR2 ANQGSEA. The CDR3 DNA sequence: TGCAGCGTGGGAGGACAGAGCTCCTACCAGCAGTACTTC. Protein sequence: CSVGGQSSYQQYF.

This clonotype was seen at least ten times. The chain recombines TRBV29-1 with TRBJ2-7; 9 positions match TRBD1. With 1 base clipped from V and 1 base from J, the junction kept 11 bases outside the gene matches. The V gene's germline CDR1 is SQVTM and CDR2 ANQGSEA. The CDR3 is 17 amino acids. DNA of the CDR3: TGCAGCGTTGAAGTTCTCGAGTCTGGGACAGGGTCCTACGAGCAGTACTTC. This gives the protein CSVEVLESGTGSYEQYF.

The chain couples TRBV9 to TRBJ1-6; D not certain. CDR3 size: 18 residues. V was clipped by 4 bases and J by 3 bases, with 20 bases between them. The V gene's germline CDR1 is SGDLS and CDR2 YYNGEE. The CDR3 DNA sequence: TGTGCCAGCAGCCCCTCTTCGGGAAGCCCGGGCTATAATTCACCCCTCCACTTT. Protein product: CASSPSSGSPGYNSPLHF.

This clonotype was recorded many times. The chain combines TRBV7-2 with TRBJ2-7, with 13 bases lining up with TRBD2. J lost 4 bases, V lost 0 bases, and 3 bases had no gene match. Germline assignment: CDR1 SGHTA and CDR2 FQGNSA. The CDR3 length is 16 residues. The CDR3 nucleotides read TGTGCCAGCAGCTTAGCCCCGGGACTAGCGGGATACGAGCAGTACTTC. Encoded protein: CASSLAPGLAGYEQYF.

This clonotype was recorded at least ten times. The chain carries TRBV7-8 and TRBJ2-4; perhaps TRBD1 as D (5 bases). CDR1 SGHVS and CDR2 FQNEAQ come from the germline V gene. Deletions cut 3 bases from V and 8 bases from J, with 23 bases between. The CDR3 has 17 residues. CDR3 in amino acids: CASSFGWGGAMGDIQYF. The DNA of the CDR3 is TGTGCCAGCAGCTTCGGATGGGGTGGGGCGATGGGCGACATTCAGTACTTC. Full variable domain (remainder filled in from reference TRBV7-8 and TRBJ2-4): GAGVSQSPRYKVAKRGQDVALRCDPISGHVSLFWYQQALGQGPEFLTYFQNEAQLDKSGLPSDRFFAERPEGSVSTLKIQRTQQEDSAVYLCASSFGWGGAMGDIQYFGAGTRLSVL.

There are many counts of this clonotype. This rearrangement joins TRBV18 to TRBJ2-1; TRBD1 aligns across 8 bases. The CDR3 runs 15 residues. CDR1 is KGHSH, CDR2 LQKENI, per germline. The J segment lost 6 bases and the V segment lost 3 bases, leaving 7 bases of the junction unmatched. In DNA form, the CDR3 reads TGTGCCAGCTCACCGGACAGGGACATCTTCAATGAGCAGTTCTTC. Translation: CASSPDRDIFNEQFF.